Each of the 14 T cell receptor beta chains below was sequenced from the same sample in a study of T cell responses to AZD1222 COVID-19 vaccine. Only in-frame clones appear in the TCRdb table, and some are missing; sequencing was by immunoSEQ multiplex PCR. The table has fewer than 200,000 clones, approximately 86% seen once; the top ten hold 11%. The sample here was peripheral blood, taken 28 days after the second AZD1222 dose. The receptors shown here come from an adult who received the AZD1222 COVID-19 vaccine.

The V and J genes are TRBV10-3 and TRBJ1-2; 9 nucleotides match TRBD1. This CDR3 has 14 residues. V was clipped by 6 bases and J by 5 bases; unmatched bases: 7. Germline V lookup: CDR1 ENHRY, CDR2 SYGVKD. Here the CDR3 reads CAIRNRGLEYGYTF. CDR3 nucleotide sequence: TGTGCCATCAGGAACAGGGGGCTCGAGTATGGCTACACCTTC.

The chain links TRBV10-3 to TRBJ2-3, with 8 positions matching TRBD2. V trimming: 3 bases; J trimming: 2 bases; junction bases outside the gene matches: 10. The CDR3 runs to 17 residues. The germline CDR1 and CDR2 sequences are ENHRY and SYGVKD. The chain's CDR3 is CAISDPHGGAITDTQYF. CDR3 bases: TGTGCCATCAGTGACCCCCACGGGGGGGCCATCACAGATACGCAGTATTTT.

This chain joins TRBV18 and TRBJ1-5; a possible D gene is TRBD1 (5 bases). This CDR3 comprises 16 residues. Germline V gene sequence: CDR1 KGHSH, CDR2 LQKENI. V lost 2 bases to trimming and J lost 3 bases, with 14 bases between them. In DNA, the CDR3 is TGTGCCAGCTCACCAGAACCCAGGGTACCCAATCAGCCCCAGCATTTT. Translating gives CASSPEPRVPNQPQHF.

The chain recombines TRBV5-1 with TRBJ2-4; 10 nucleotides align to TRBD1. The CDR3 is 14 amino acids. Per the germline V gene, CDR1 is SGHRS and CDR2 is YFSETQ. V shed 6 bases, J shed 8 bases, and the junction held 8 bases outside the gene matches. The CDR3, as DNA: TGCGCCAGCACCCCCCTGGGGACAGGGGACATTCAGTACTTC. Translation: CASTPLGTGDIQYF.

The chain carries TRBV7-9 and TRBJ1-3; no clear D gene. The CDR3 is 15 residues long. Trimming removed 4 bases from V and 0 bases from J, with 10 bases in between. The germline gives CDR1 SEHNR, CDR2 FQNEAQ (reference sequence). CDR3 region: CASSYLQFSGNTIYF. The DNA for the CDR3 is TGTGCCAGCAGCTACCTACAGTTCTCTGGAAACACCATATATTTT.

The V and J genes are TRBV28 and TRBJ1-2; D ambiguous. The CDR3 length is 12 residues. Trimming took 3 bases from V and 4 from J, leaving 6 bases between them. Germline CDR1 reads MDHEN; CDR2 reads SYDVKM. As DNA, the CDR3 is TGTGCCAGCAGTTTTTCCATCTATGGCTACACCTTC. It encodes CASSFSIYGYTF.

The CDR3 region is CASSSRDRVADTQYF. CDR3 in DNA: TGTGCCAGCTCAAGCCGGGACAGGGTTGCAGATACGCAGTATTTT. V and J are TRBV18 and TRBJ2-3, with TRBD1 identical over 9 bases. Trimming took 5 bases from V and 4 from J; bases not matched to a gene: 7. This CDR3 spans 15 amino acids. The V gene's germline CDR1 is KGHSH and CDR2 LQKENI.

CDR3 nucleotides: TGTGCCAGTGGGGGTTCTACCGGGGAGCTGTTTTTT. Translation gives CASGGSTGELFF. The V and J genes are TRBV19 and TRBJ2-2; D is perhaps TRBD1 or TRBD2 (5 bases each). Trimming removed 8 bases from V and 5 bases from J, with 9 bases in between. Germline CDR1 LNHDA, CDR2 SQIVND (reference sequence). CDR3 length: 12 amino acids.

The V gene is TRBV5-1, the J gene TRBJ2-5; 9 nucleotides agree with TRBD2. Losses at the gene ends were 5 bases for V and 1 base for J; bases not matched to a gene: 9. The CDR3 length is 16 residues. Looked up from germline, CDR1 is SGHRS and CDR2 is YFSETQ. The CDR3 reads CASRTLPAGGQETQYF. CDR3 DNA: TGCGCCAGCAGGACGCTCCCAGCGGGGGGCCAAGAGACCCAGTACTTC.

The CDR3 sequence is CASSLQGGNQPQHF. As DNA, the CDR3 is TGTGCCAGCAGTCTCCAGGGGGGCAATCAGCCCCAGCATTTT. The rearrangement joins TRBV6-5 to TRBJ1-5; 7 positions agree with TRBD1. The CDR3 covers 14 residues. In germline, CDR1 is MNHEY, CDR2 SVGAGI. V was pared by 5 bases and J by 2 bases, with 3 bases of the junction left unmatched.

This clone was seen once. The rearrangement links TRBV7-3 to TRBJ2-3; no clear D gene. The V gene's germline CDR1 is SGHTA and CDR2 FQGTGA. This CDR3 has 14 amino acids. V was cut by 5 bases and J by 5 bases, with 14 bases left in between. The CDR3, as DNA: TGTGCCAGCAGCCCAAAACCTAGGGAAGATACGCAGTATTTT. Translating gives CASSPKPREDTQYF.

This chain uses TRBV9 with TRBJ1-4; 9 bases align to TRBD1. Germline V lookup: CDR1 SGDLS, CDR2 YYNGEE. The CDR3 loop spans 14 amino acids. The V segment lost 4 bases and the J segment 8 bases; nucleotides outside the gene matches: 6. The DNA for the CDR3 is TGTGCCAGCAGCCGGAGACAGGGGGGCGAAAAACTGTTTTTT. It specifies CASSRRQGGEKLFF.

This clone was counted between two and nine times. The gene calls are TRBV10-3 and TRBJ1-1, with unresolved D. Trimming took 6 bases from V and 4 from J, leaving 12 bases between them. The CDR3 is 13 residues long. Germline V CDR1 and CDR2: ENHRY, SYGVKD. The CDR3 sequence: CAIRPTRATEAFF. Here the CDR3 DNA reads TGTGCCATCAGACCGACAAGAGCCACTGAAGCTTTCTTT.

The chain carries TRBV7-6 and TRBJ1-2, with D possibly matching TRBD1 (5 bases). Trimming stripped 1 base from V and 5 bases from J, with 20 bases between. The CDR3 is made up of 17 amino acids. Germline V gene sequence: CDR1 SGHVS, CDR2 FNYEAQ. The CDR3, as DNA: TGTGCCAGCAGCTTAGTTAGGGGTCCCAACTCCGGATATGGCTACACCTTC. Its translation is CASSLVRGPNSGYGYTF.